This TCR beta chain stems from a study of OX40 agonist ivuxolimab in advanced cancers. As concerns this clone: What it binds is not known.

Data came from immunoSEQ multiplex PCR; TCRdb stores just in-frame clones and leaves some out. The sample records approximately 58,000 clones, roughly nine tenths being singletons. The study's findings and limits: In the 0.1 to 3.0 mg/kg range, CD4+ and CD8+ blood T cells had expanded clonally by week 6. In the 0.1-3.0 mg/kg groups, partial responders showed among the lowest expansion.

This CDR3 comprises 13 residues. Germline CDR1 is SGHTA and CDR2 is FQGNSA. V was clipped by 8 bases and J by 5 bases; unmatched bases: 7. The receptor comes from an adult with an advanced solid tumor such as melanoma, head and neck, liver or kidney cancer. The specimen comprised CD4+ or CD8+ T cells sorted from blood, sampled in a trial of the OX40 agonist ivuxolimab. The chain combines TRBV7-2 with TRBJ2-5; 8 bases are shared with TRBD2. The CDR3 nucleotides are TGTGCCAGCCTGAGCGGGAGCTTTGAGACCCAGTACTTC. Encoded protein: CASLSGSFETQYF.